The entry that follows covers one TCR beta chain sequence. Which antigen it targets is not known. Per-base qualities were not stored, and no clone one base away is much larger. CDR1 is given as LGHDT and CDR2 as YNNKEL, both from the germline V gene (reference sequence). From the cysteine through the phenylalanine, the CDR3 covers 14 amino acids. Only CDR3 DNA is held: 42 bases, read in frame from base 1. The germline ends are 11 bases apart after V is trimmed by 4 bases and J by 2 bases. According to the study, the label for this sample's time point signals: persistent/refractory GD, antithyroid drugs over 5 years with positive TRAb. For both TCR sequencing and RNA sequencing, RNA was extracted from PBMCs using TRIzol. The diagnosis of Graves' disease followed American Thyroid Association guidelines. Recruitment of patients was carried out at an endocrinology department in Xi'an, China. Each patient gave 8.5 to 9.5 milliliters of peripheral blood, collected in an EDTA anticoagulant tube. PBMCs were isolated by Ficoll Paque Plus density gradient separation without further T cell sorting. An Agilent 2100 Bioanalyzer and agarose gel were used to check RNA quality, while a NanoDrop 2000 measured RNA concentration.

The data were taken from a study of regulatory T cells in long-lasting Graves disease (dated by TCRdb to about 2021). Some background on the complete study: Persistent Graves' disease was defined as persistently positive TSH receptor autoantibodies together with antithyroid drug treatment for over 5 years. The study was registered as a clinical trial and conducted in China. Persistent Graves' disease patients in the clinical cohort had taken antithyroid drugs for about 10.3 years on average. Patients with persistent Graves' disease were compared with patients with newly diagnosed Graves' disease using TCR sequencing and RNA sequencing of peripheral blood. TCR sequencing covered about 13 persistent and approximately 20 newly diagnosed Graves' disease patients, 33 samples in total. Results the study describes overall, beyond this receptor: Sequencing and analysis were restricted to the TCR beta chain. Only peripheral blood was studied, because thyroid tissue, the primary lesion, was inaccessible. Persistent Graves' disease patients showed lower TCR Shannon entropy and fewer highly expanded clones than newly diagnosed patients, suggesting clonal expansion. Persistent disease showed preferential use of TRBV28, TRBJ1-2 and TRBJ2-5, whereas newly diagnosed disease favored TRBV20-1 and TRBJ2-1. More public clonotypes were shared among persistent patients (under 3,000) than among newly diagnosed patients (roughly 960). The authors acknowledged the small sample size as a limitation that may reduce accuracy.

The library was obtained by multiplex PCR. This sample was sequenced with an Illumina HiSeq 4000. CDR3 regions were amplified by Arm-PCR with iRepertoire HTBI primers to construct TCR beta libraries. Before sequencing, the PCR products underwent gel purification. Processing in the source paper ran as follows. Gene usage analysis of CDR3 amino acid clonotypes relied on the roughly 64 TRBV and 12 to 15 TRBJ segments identified across samples. COPE and FqMerger were used to merge filtered high-quality paired reads into contigs. BLAST was used to align contigs to IMGT TRBV, TRBD and TRBJ reference genes, with CDR3 defined following IMGT. Clonotypes above 0.1% frequency were classified as highly expanded clones. Shannon entropy was used to measure repertoire diversity, and the Gini coefficient was used to measure V-J evenness. Public clonotypes were defined as clonotypes shared by more than one individual. The public reads were reanalyzed by TCRdb: fastp trimming at Q25, MiXCR alignment, in-frame beta chains only. CDR3 protein sequences are deduplicated, and each keeps its most common genes and DNA. The V and J calls and clone size are TCRdb's, not the authors'. The sample table shows hundreds of thousands of distinct CDR3 sequences, and 15% to 20% are seen once. The ten largest clones add up to just under 30% of the sample.

This clonotype originated in a female donor with Graves disease. The chain is encoded by TRBV3-1 joined to TRBJ1-2; a confident D gene designation cannot be given. Specimen: peripheral blood mononuclear cells (PBMCs), collected when the disease was refractory, from a patient treated with antithyroid drugs. The encoded CDR3 is CASSRRQTNYGYTF. The bases read TGTGCCAGCAGCCGAAGGCAGACGAACTATGGCTACACCTTC.